One sample yielded the 21 T cell receptor beta chains listed below, sequenced in a study of T cells in localized non-small cell lung cancer. Assay used: immunoSEQ multiplex PCR; TCRdb lists only in-frame clones, some missing. The sample includes around 64,000 clones, roughly 89% of them seen just once. The material was peripheral blood, obtained before any cancer treatment. The receptors shown here come from a man aged 35-75 years with stage I squamous cell lung carcinoma.

The chain joins TRBV7-9 to TRBJ2-7, with TRBD1 identical over 8 bases. This CDR3 is 15 amino acids long. Germline-derived CDR1 and CDR2 are SEHNR and FQNEAQ (reference sequence). After removal of 5 bases from V and 1 base from J, the junction contained 7 bases not matched to a gene. CDR3 sequence reads: CASSMPGQASYEQYF. In nucleotides, the CDR3 is TGTGCCAGCAGCATGCCGGGACAGGCTTCCTACGAGCAGTACTTC.

This clone was seen once. This chain joins TRBV9 and TRBJ2-7; the D gene could be TRBD1 or TRBD2 (5 bases each). Trimming took off 0 bases at V and 5 bases at J, with 18 bases between the two ends. Germline V gene sequence: CDR1 SGDLS, CDR2 YYNGEE. The CDR3 totals 16 residues. The CDR3 reads CASSVGNGRDPHEQYF. In nucleotides, the CDR3 is TGTGCCAGCAGCGTAGGAAACGGCAGGGACCCTCACGAGCAGTACTTC.

The rearrangement joins TRBV28 to TRBJ1-5; D gene ambiguous. The CDR3 is 14 amino acids. Per germline, CDR1 MDHEN and CDR2 SYDVKM. V was clipped by 2 bases and J by 3 bases, with 8 bases between them. The CDR3 nucleotides read TGTGCCAGCAGTTTAGGACGATTCAATCAGCCCCAGCATTTT. It specifies CASSLGRFNQPQHF.

This rearrangement joins TRBV29-1 to TRBJ2-4, with D perhaps given as TRBD1 or TRBD2 (5 bases each). The CDR3 totals 15 residues. The germline CDR1 and CDR2 sequences are SQVTM and ANQGSEA. V was pared by 2 bases and J by 0 bases, with 11 bases between. The CDR3 sequence: CSVEPRDVAKNIQYF. The CDR3 nucleotides are TGCAGCGTTGAACCCAGGGACGTAGCCAAAAACATTCAGTACTTC.

This rearrangement joins TRBV11-3 to TRBJ2-1; D unclear. The CDR3 is 12 amino acids. The V end was cut by 2 bases, the J end by 7 bases, with 6 bases between. CDR1 is SGHNT and CDR2 is YENEEA in the germline V gene. CDR3 DNA: TGTGCCAGCAGCTTAACGCAGAATGAGCAGTTCTTC. This sequence encodes CASSLTQNEQFF.

V gene TRBV5-1 combines with J gene TRBJ2-2; D not resolved. The CDR3 spans 13 residues. V dropped 0 bases and J dropped 4 bases, with 4 bases sitting between them. Germline V gene lookup returns CDR1 SGHRS and CDR2 YFSETQ. The CDR3 loop is CASSLGATGELFF. CDR3 DNA sequence: TGCGCCAGCAGCTTGGGAGCCACCGGGGAGCTGTTTTTT. The complete variable domain, with remaining parts taken from reference TRBV5-1 and TRBJ2-2, reads KAGVTQTPRYLIKTRGQQVTLSCSPISGHRSVSWYQQTPGQGLQFLFEYFSETQRNKGNFPGRFSGRQFSNSRSEMNVSTLELGDSALYLCASSLGATGELFFGEGSRLTVL.

The chain uses TRBV5-6 and TRBJ1-2, with D perhaps matching TRBD1 (5 bases). This CDR3 comprises 14 residues. Germline values: CDR1 SGHDT, CDR2 YYEEEE. V lost 1 base and J lost 7, with 14 bases in between. The CDR3 bases are TGTGCCAGCAGCTTGCAACGGACAACGTCTGGCTACACCTTC. Translating it yields CASSLQRTTSGYTF.

This clone was seen a single time. The chain links TRBV5-1 to TRBJ2-1; D is undetermined. This CDR3 has 14 residues. Germline-derived CDR1 and CDR2 are SGHRS and YFSETQ. V gave up 0 bases and J gave up 6 bases, with 10 bases separating them. CDR3: CASSLGGRTNEQFF. CDR3 coding DNA: TGCGCCAGCAGCTTGGGAGGAAGGACCAATGAGCAGTTCTTC.

This chain joins TRBV7-9 and TRBJ1-1; 10 bases are shared with TRBD1. CDR1 SEHNR and CDR2 FQNEAQ come from the germline V gene (reference sequence). The V and J ends lost 6 bases and 2 bases, in that order; junction bases with no gene match: 6. This CDR3 has 15 amino acids. CDR3 protein: CASRRGTGVNTEAFF. CDR3 nucleotides: TGTGCCAGCAGACGTGGGACAGGGGTTAACACTGAAGCTTTCTTT.

The V call is TRBV19, the J call TRBJ1-2; D gene unclear. CDR1 is LNHDA, CDR2 SQIVND, per germline (reference sequence). CDR3 length: 13 residues. Trimming cost V 10 bases and J 3 bases, with 15 bases left between them. CDR3 region: CATLGGYDYGYTF. DNA of the CDR3: TGTGCCACATTGGGAGGGTACGACTATGGCTACACCTTC. Together with reference TRBV19 and TRBJ1-2, the CDR3 gives the full variable domain: DGGITQSPKYLFRKEGQNVTLSCEQNLNHDAMYWYRQDPGQGLRLIYYSQIVNDFQKGDIAEGYSVSREKKESFPLTVTSAQKNPTAFYLCATLGGYDYGYTFGSGTRLTVV.

V usage is TRBV19 and J usage is TRBJ2-3, with D hard to call. From germline, CDR1 is LNHDA and CDR2 SQIVND (reference sequence). The CDR3 contains 13 residues. V lost 6 bases and J 0 bases, leaving 7 bases between the germline ends. The CDR3 reads CASSPDSTDTQYF. The CDR3 DNA follows: TGTGCCAGTAGCCCAGACAGCACAGATACGCAGTATTTT.

This clone appeared a few times. The V and J genes are TRBV5-1 and TRBJ2-3, with 12 bases lining up with TRBD2. The CDR3 spans 17 residues. The J segment lost 4 bases and the V segment lost 2 bases, leaving 8 bases of the junction unmatched. Germline assignment: CDR1 SGHRS and CDR2 YFSETQ. The CDR3 loop reads CASSFGLAGGTPDTQYF. The DNA for the CDR3 is TGCGCCAGCAGCTTCGGGCTAGCGGGAGGGACTCCAGATACGCAGTATTTT.

The V call is TRBV7-8, the J call TRBJ2-7; 7 bases match TRBD1. The CDR3 runs to 14 residues. Germline V gives CDR1 SGHVS, CDR2 FQNEAQ. V gave up 5 bases and J gave up 0 bases; unmatched junction bases: 4. CDR3: CASSLGDSSYEQYF. The CDR3 DNA follows: TGTGCCAGCAGCCTTGGGGACAGCTCCTACGAGCAGTACTTC.

The V and J genes are TRBV7-2 and TRBJ2-1; D gene ambiguous. V was pared by 3 bases and J by 7 bases, with 22 bases between. This CDR3 has 17 residues. The germline V gene has CDR1 SGHTA and CDR2 FQGNSA. CDR3 sequence: CASSLWSPSSPGNEQFF. The CDR3 DNA is TGTGCCAGCAGCTTGTGGAGCCCCTCCTCCCCTGGAAATGAGCAGTTCTTC.

The chain recombines TRBV19 with TRBJ2-3; no firm D call. The CDR3 runs 14 residues. CDR1 and CDR2 (germline): LNHDA, SQIVND (reference sequence). Trimming cost V 4 bases and J 0 bases, with 8 bases left between them. CDR3 in DNA: TGTGCCAGTAGTACCGATCCAAGCACAGATACGCAGTATTTT. The encoded protein is CASSTDPSTDTQYF.

The rearrangement links TRBV11-2 to TRBJ2-4; D unresolved. V lost 2 bases and J 8 bases, leaving 13 bases between the germline ends. The CDR3 covers 14 residues. Germline CDR1 SGHAT, CDR2 FQNNGV. The CDR3 region is CASSLSAYGDIQYF. CDR3 in DNA: TGTGCCAGCAGCTTATCCGCGTATGGGGACATTCAGTACTTC.

In its sample, this clone was seen once. One end of the junction does not line up with germline, which may come from a read error. CDR3 loop: CASRESGDTGQPQHF. The CDR3 DNA reads TGCGCCAGCAGAGAGTCAGGGGACACCGGTCAGCCCCAGCATTTT. The chain joins TRBV10-2 to TRBJ1-5; tentatively, D is TRBD1 (6 bases). The CDR3 covers 15 residues. Germline values: CDR1 WSHSY, CDR2 SAAADI.

This chain links TRBV28 with TRBJ2-7, with a weak D call TRBD1 (6 bases). CDR3 length: 14 amino acids. V shed 5 bases and J shed 3 bases, with 14 bases lying between them. Germline V CDR1 and CDR2: MDHEN, SYDVKM. The CDR3 DNA sequence: TGTGCCAGCAGTACTCCTAGGGACATCTACGAGCAGTACTTC. This codes for CASSTPRDIYEQYF.

The chain employs TRBV7-2 and TRBJ1-5, with a weak D call TRBD1 (6 bases). The CDR3 extends over 13 amino acids. Trimming cost V 2 bases and J 5 bases, with 7 bases left between them. Germline CDR1 reads SGHTA; CDR2 reads FQGNSA. The CDR3 is CASSLRGDQPQHF. The CDR3 DNA reads TGTGCCAGCAGCTTAAGGGGGGATCAGCCCCAGCATTTT.

The chain carries TRBV7-6 and TRBJ2-2; TRBD1 or TRBD2 may be the D gene (5 bases each). The CDR3 is 12 residues long. Germline assignment: CDR1 SGHVS and CDR2 FNYEAQ. V lost 3 bases to trimming and J lost 14 bases, with 13 bases between them. DNA of the CDR3: TGTGCCAGCAGCTTCGCGAGGGGAAGACTGTTTTTT. This translates into CASSFARGRLFF.

The V call is TRBV10-3, the J call TRBJ2-1, with 7 bases that match TRBD1. Germline V gives CDR1 ENHRY, CDR2 SYGVKD. V dropped 4 bases and J dropped 6; count of bases not matched to a gene: 9. The length of the CDR3 is 15 residues. The CDR3 region is CAISGPSDRINEQFF. The CDR3 DNA reads TGTGCCATCAGTGGCCCTTCGGACAGGATCAATGAGCAGTTCTTC.